These 20 T cell receptor beta chains originate from one sample sequenced in a study of T cell responses to AZD1222 COVID-19 vaccine. Sequenced by immunoSEQ multiplex PCR; TCRdb stores in-frame clones only, minus some. The profile shows about 96,000 clones, roughly 87% of them singletons. Source: peripheral blood, taken on day 0 of AZD1222 vaccination. All receptors come from an adult in good health.

The J gene is TRBJ1-1, the V gene TRBV7-9; no clear D. V lost 5 bases to trimming and J lost 11 bases, with 15 bases between them. Germline CDR1 and CDR2: SEHNR and FQNEAQ (reference sequence). The CDR3 loop spans 12 amino acids. The CDR3 here is CASSPRTFGAFF. The CDR3 DNA reads as TGTGCCAGCAGCCCAAGGACCTTTGGGGCTTTCTTT.

On this clone: Additional DNA sequences in this sample encode the identical CDR3. V usage is TRBV12-3 or TRBV12-4 and J usage is TRBJ1-5, with D tentatively TRBD1 (5 bases). There are 13 residues in the CDR3. V was cut by 0 bases and J by 7 bases, with 7 bases left in between. This chain's CDR3 is CASSLAGGQPQHF. CDR3 DNA: TGTGCCAGCAGTTTAGCTGGGGGACAGCCCCAGCATTTT.

This chain joins TRBV4-3 and TRBJ1-4, with D possibly TRBD1 on 6 matching bases. The CDR3 runs 16 residues. Germline values: CDR1 LGHNA, CDR2 YSLEER. Trimming took off 1 base at V and 5 bases at J, with 14 bases between the two ends. CDR3 in amino acids: CASSQASGADNEKLFF. For the CDR3, the DNA is TGCGCCAGCAGCCAAGCCTCAGGGGCGGACAATGAAAAACTGTTTTTT.

The J gene is TRBJ1-5, the V gene TRBV6-5, with TRBD1 as a possible D gene (5 bases). In germline, CDR1 is MNHEY, CDR2 SVGAGI. This CDR3 comprises 14 residues. Trimming left V 0 bases short and J 4 bases short, with 7 bases between. CDR3 protein: CASSYSQVNQPQHF. DNA for the CDR3: TGTGCCAGCAGTTACTCACAGGTTAATCAGCCCCAGCATTTT.

This clone has more than one count but fewer than ten. CDR3 DNA sequence: TGTGCCAGCAGTGCCAAGGGAGTGAACACTGAAGCTTTCTTT. It specifies CASSAKGVNTEAFF. The rearrangement links TRBV5-4 to TRBJ1-1; no reliable D call. This CDR3 is 14 amino acids long. From germline, CDR1 is SGHNT and CDR2 YYREEE (reference sequence). V lost 5 bases and J 0 bases, leaving 11 bases between the germline ends.

The chain recombines TRBV6-5 with TRBJ1-1; TRBD1 might be the D (6 bases). CDR3 length: 13 residues. V was pared by 4 bases and J by 3 bases, with 9 bases between. Per germline, CDR1 MNHEY and CDR2 SVGAGI. The CDR3 DNA sequence: TGTGCCAGCAGTTTGGACAGTTACACTGAAGCTTTCTTT. Translating it yields CASSLDSYTEAFF.

A few counts support this clone. This rearrangement joins TRBV5-1 to TRBJ2-1; D is unresolved. Germline V gene sequence: CDR1 SGHRS, CDR2 YFSETQ. Trimming took off 0 bases at V and 8 bases at J, with 9 bases between the two ends. This CDR3 is built from 13 residues. The CDR3 DNA sequence: TGCGCCAGCAGCTTGGCCCCGCTAGATGAGCAGTTCTTC. Residues: CASSLAPLDEQFF. Variable domain in full (rest from reference TRBV5-1 and TRBJ2-1): KAGVTQTPRYLIKTRGQQVTLSCSPISGHRSVSWYQQTPGQGLQFLFEYFSETQRNKGNFPGRFSGRQFSNSRSEMNVSTLELGDSALYLCASSLAPLDEQFFGPGTRLTVL.

CDR3 coding DNA: TGTGCCAGCAGCCTGACAGGGTGGAATAATTCACCCCTCCACTTT. Its translation is CASSLTGWNNSPLHF. The chain employs TRBV5-8 and TRBJ1-6, with 7 bases identical to TRBD1. V trimming: 4 bases; J trimming: 5 bases; junction bases outside the gene matches: 6. This CDR3 comprises 15 residues. Germline CDR1 is SGHTS and CDR2 is YDEGEE.

The chain links TRBV29-1 to TRBJ2-7; D might be TRBD1 or TRBD2, each matching 5 bases. CDR1 and CDR2 (germline): SQVTM, ANQGSEA. The CDR3 sequence is 12 residues long. V was clipped by 4 bases and J by 2 bases, with 9 bases between them. DNA for the CDR3: TGCAGCGTTGGCCAGGGAGCCTACGAGCAGTACTTC. It specifies CSVGQGAYEQYF.

This clone occurred once. The V and J genes are TRBV14 and TRBJ1-6; possible D gene TRBD1, 5 bases. Trimming pared 4 bases from V and 9 bases from J, leaving 13 bases between. The CDR3 totals 14 residues. Germline CDR1 is SGHDN and CDR2 is FVKESK. The CDR3 here is CASSRSGDGSPLHF. The DNA of the CDR3 is TGTGCCAGCAGCCGTTCGGGGGACGGTTCACCCCTCCACTTT.

This clone was picked up one time. CDR3 sequence (DNA): TGCAGCGTAGACCAAGGGGCCAGCGCCTACAATGAGCAGTTCTTC. It translates to CSVDQGASAYNEQFF. The chain links TRBV29-1 to TRBJ2-1; D perhaps matches TRBD1 (5 bases). Trimming removed 6 bases at V and 2 bases at J, with 17 bases between. This CDR3 has 15 amino acids. Germline CDR1 SQVTM, CDR2 ANQGSEA.

The V call is TRBV30, the J call TRBJ1-1, with D uncertain. The CDR3 runs 12 residues. Trimming removed 0 bases from V and 4 bases from J, with 6 bases in between. Germline CDR1 reads GTSNPN; CDR2 reads SVGIG (reference sequence). The CDR3 reads CAWSVLGTEAFF. CDR3 bases: TGTGCCTGGAGTGTACTGGGCACTGAAGCTTTCTTT.

The DNA of the CDR3 is TGTGCCAGCAGAACGGGATTCGCCTACGAGCAGTACTTC. It is translated as CASRTGFAYEQYF. This sequence joins TRBV2 and TRBJ2-7, with TRBD2 as a possible D gene (5 bases). CDR3 length equals 13 residues. The V gene's germline CDR1 is SNHLY and CDR2 FYNNEI. The germline V and J ends were trimmed by 6 bases and 2 bases, with 11 bases remaining between them.

J is TRBJ2-2 and V is TRBV6-5, with 10 positions matching TRBD1. Germline V gives CDR1 MNHEY, CDR2 SVGAGI. This CDR3 is 16 amino acids long. The V gene end was trimmed by 0 bases and the J gene end by 5 bases; junction bases not matched to a gene: 3. DNA of the CDR3: TGTGCCAGCAGTTACTCGGGACAGGGGAATACCGGGGAGCTGTTTTTT. Residues: CASSYSGQGNTGELFF.

To note about this clone: The germline gene is not matched at one end of the junction; a read error may be the cause. The CDR3 nucleotides read TGTGCTAGCAGCTTAGGCCAGGGGAAATACAATGAGCAGTTCTTC. It translates to CASSLGQGKYNEQFF. The chain employs TRBV7-7 and TRBJ2-1; tentative D call: TRBD1 (6 bases). Looked up from germline, CDR1 is SSHAT and CDR2 is FNYEAQ (reference sequence). The CDR3 runs 15 residues.

The V call is TRBV7-6, the J call TRBJ2-3; 8 bases are shared with TRBD2. Germline CDR1 SGHVS, CDR2 FNYEAQ. This CDR3 has 16 residues. V shed 0 bases and J 1 base; nucleotides not matched to a gene: 3. CDR3 loop: CASSLAMRGGTDTQYF. Here the CDR3 DNA reads TGTGCCAGCAGCTTAGCAATGCGGGGGGGCACAGATACGCAGTATTTT.

The rearrangement uses TRBV13 and TRBJ2-1; 9 bases are a match to TRBD2. CDR1 is PRHDT and CDR2 is FYEKMQ in the germline V gene (reference sequence). This CDR3 is built from 14 residues. The trim removed 5 bases at V and 4 bases at J, leaving 3 bases unmatched. The CDR3 DNA is TGTGCCAGCAGCACGGGACTAGCTTACAATGAGCAGTTCTTC. The encoded protein is CASSTGLAYNEQFF.

The V call is TRBV6-5, the J call TRBJ1-1, with unresolved D. Trimming left V 6 bases short and J 5 bases short, with 16 bases between. This CDR3 has 14 residues. Germline-derived CDR1 and CDR2 are MNHEY and SVGAGI. In DNA form, the CDR3 reads TGTGCCAGCAGCCAGGCAGCCGCGGAGACTGAAGCTTTCTTT. Its protein product is CASSQAAAETEAFF.

The V and J genes are TRBV23-1 and TRBJ1-5, with D maybe TRBD1 (5 bases). TRBV23-1 is designated an ORF whose function remains uncertain. CDR3 length: 15 amino acids. V was trimmed by 0 bases and J by 1 base, leaving 7 bases between them. CDR3: CASSQSRGSNQPQHF. DNA of the CDR3: TGCGCCAGCAGTCAATCGCGGGGCAGCAATCAGCCCCAGCATTTT.

The chain carries TRBV29-1 and TRBJ2-7; 11 nucleotides line up with TRBD1. This CDR3 has 11 amino acids. CDR1 SQVTM and CDR2 ANQGSEA come from the germline V gene. Trimming took 7 bases from V and 7 from J; bases not matched to a gene: 3. The DNA for the CDR3 is TGCAGCGGGACAGGGGGCGGGGAGCAGTACTTC. Encoded protein: CSGTGGGEQYF.